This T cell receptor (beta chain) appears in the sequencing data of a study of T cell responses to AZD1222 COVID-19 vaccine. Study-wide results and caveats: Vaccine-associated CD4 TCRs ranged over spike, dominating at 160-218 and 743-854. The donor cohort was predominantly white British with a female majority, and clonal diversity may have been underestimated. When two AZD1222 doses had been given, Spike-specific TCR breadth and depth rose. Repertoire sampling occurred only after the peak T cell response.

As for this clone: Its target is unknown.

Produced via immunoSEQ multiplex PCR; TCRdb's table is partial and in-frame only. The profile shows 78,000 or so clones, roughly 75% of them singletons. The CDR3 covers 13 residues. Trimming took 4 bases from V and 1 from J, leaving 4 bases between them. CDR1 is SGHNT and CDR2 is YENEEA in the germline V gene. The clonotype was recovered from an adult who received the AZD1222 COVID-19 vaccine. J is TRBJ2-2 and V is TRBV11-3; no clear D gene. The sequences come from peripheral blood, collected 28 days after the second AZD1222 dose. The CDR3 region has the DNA TGTGCCAGCAGCTACAGGAACACCGGGGAGCTGTTTTTT. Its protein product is CASSYRNTGELFF.